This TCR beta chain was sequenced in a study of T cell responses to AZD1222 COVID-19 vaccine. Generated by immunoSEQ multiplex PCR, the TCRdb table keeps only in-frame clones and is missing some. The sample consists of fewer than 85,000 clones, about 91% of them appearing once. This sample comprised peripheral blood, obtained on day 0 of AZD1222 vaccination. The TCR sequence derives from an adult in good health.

The CDR3 nucleotides read TGTGCCAGCTCACCAGAGTTTGATGGTGGAAACACCATATATTTT. Its translation is CASSPEFDGGNTIYF. The gene calls are TRBV18 and TRBJ1-3; D is uncertain. Trimming left V 2 bases short and J 3 bases short, with 11 bases between. This CDR3 spans 15 amino acids. Germline V lookup: CDR1 KGHSH, CDR2 LQKENI.